These 2 T cell receptor beta chains came from one sample sequenced in a study of T cell repertoires in cytomegalovirus infection. TCRdb reanalysed the reads using MiXCR and keeps one entry per CDR3 protein. The profile shows approximately 200,000 distinct CDR3 sequences, approximately 24% of them singletons. The sequencing input was CD8+ T cells from PBMCs. The receptors stem from a human donor in good health (CMV status not recorded). Some clones in this sample may be carry-over from other donors' samples.

This chain joins TRBV15 and TRBJ1-2; 7 nucleotides match TRBD1. The germline V gene encodes CDR1 LNHNV and CDR2 YYDKDF (reference sequence). After removal of 2 bases from V and 8 bases from J, the junction contained 8 bases not matched to a gene. This CDR3 is built from 14 residues. CDR3 protein: CATSRYETGAGYTF. DNA for the CDR3: TGTGCCACCAGCAGATATGAAACAGGGGCAGGCTACACCTTC. The entire variable domain, with the rest obtained from reference TRBV15 and TRBJ1-2, is as follows: DAMVIQNPRYQVTQFGKPVTLSCSQTLNHNVMYWYQQKSSQAPKLLFHYYDKDFNNEADTPDNFQSRRPNTSFCFLDIRSPGLGDTAMYLCATSRYETGAGYTFGSGTRLTVV.

The sample holds many counts of this clonotype. V and J are TRBV7-2 and TRBJ1-2; D unresolved. CDR3 length: 14 residues. The ends were cut back, 5 bases at V and 7 bases at J, with 17 bases in the middle. Per germline, CDR1 SGHTA and CDR2 FQGNSA. CDR3 sequence (DNA): TGTGCCAGCAGCACGAGCGAGGTCCGGGGTGGCTACACCTTC. Its translation: CASSTSEVRGGYTF.